This T cell receptor (beta chain) derives from a study of blood T cells in healthy people across ages (dated by TCRdb to about 2015). For the study in its entirety: In model experiments, template switching captured about one uniquely barcoded TCR beta cDNA molecule for every two T cells. For two donors (one aged 18 to 30 and one aged 80 or older), the study analyzed two additional independent replicas of 1 million unique cDNA reads from the same blood draw. To track age-related changes in TCR beta repertoire diversity, the study relied on deep sequencing normalized with unique cDNA molecular identifiers. The donors were split into four age groups: young (average around 15 years), middle-aged (more than 35), aged (roughly 68) and long-lived (over 80). General findings and caveats noted by the study authors: Observed TCR beta diversity correlated strongly with the percentage of naive T cells measured by flow cytometry. Estimates of total diversity based on one million sequenced T cells were considered lower bounds and underestimates. Observed TCR beta diversity per million T cells fell roughly linearly with age, and a significant reduction was already apparent by age around 40. Because donor CMV infection status was unknown, age-related changes in expanded clonotypes were potentially confounded. Bulk unsorted PBMC profiling prevented conclusive comparison of naive and antigen-experienced compartments. Compared with the aged group, the long-lived group had more naive CD4+ T cells, fewer expanded clones and increased TCR diversity, suggesting age selection.

To note about this clonotype: What antigen it recognizes has not been identified. Mismatch with germline at one junction end may stem from a read error.

The donors were a few dozen Caucasian individuals from Russia, aged roughly 6 to 100 years, who were systemically healthy. Each donor gave approximately 9.4 milliliters of peripheral blood, drawn into EDTA-treated Vacutainer tubes. Ficoll-Paque density-gradient centrifugation was used to isolate PBMCs, with at least 7 million per sample. Total RNA, at least 6 micrograms per sample, was extracted from PBMCs with Trizol reagent. Naive CD45RAhigh/CD27high T cell percentages were measured by flow cytometry on a PBMC aliquot from every donor. Library construction relied on 5' RACE. Sequencing relied on an Illumina HiSeq 2500. The second PCR ran for about 7 to 11 cycles and used a J-beta primer mix along with a sample-barcoded 5' primer. Each TCR beta cDNA molecule received a unique molecular identifier from a template-switch 5' adaptor carrying 12 random nucleotides. At least 2.5 million CDR3-containing paired-end reads were obtained from each sample. All of the RNA was converted into first-strand cDNA using the Mint cDNA synthesis kit, with a TRBC-specific oligonucleotide serving as the primer. All cDNA was treated with uracil-DNA glycosylase and then went through a first 18-cycle PCR with the universal primers M1SS and BC2_uni_R. The paper's processing steps were these. Normalization of each sample was performed by random selection of 1 million high-quality reads, each carrying a distinct molecular identifier. Reads sharing molecular identifiers were discarded rather than binned into consensus sequences. MiTCR, with a Q25 quality threshold and the strictest error-elimination algorithm, was used for CDR3 identification, clonotype clustering and error correction. A nonparametric unseen species model using Euler transformation provided a lower-bound estimate of total TCR beta diversity. TCRdb ran its own pipeline on the public reads, namely fastp trimming at Q25 and MiXCR clone calling, and kept in-frame beta chains. Entries that share a CDR3 protein sequence are merged under the most common genes and DNA. The V and J calls and clone size are TCRdb's, not the authors'. Present in this sample are fewer than 1,200,000 distinct CDR3 sequences, approximately 25% of which were seen just once. Approximately 0.7% of the sample goes to the ten largest clones.

The germline V gene (reference sequence) supplies CDR1 SGHNT and CDR2 YYREEE. From the cysteine up to the phenylalanine, the CDR3 has a length of 15 residues. Here the CDR3 DNA is all that survives: 45 bases in frame from base 1. These data were also filed under a second study, of T cells of mothers and their children. That second publication adds: Nine systemically healthy Caucasian individuals served as donors, namely three mothers together with their six children. cDNA synthesis used all of the extracted RNA, with about 1.5 ug of RNA in each 15 ul reaction. In the second PCR, the M1S primer introduced both the sample barcodes and 2-4 random nucleotides. More than 8.5 million TCR beta CDR3 reads were obtained from each mother, and about 3 million reads were obtained from each child. TCR recombination output is similarly shaped by thymic selection in related and unrelated pairs, with a minor effect exerted by inherited differences. Normalized repertoire overlap in related mother-child pairs was always slightly higher than in unrelated mother-child pairs, but the difference was never significant. With a sensitivity of about 100 clones per million clonotypes, no persistent microchimeric T cell clones were detected. In the study, deep NGS was used to compare the TCR beta repertoires of mothers and children, and features distinguishing related mother-child pairs from unrelated individuals were sought. Mothers averaged roughly 36 +/- 4 years of age and children averaged about 10 +/- 4 years. Libraries were sequenced on Illumina HiSeq 2000 with 100+100 nt paired-end reads after adapter ligation with NEBNext reagents. Mother and child libraries were prepared a month apart and sequenced in separate runs to prevent cross-contamination. Each donor had between about 500,000 and 2,300,000 distinct TCR beta clonotypes identified. Naive TCR beta clonotypes were estimated from low-frequency clonotypes matched to each donor's FACS-determined naive share, without sorting.

The sequence is built from TRBV5-4 and TRBJ2-1, and 10 junctional nucleotides match TRBD2. The specimen sequenced was blood. The receptor comes from a girl under 10 years old in good health. The CDR3 reads as follows: CAGSLAEQGLAFQSF. In nucleotide form, the sequence is TGTGCCGGCAGCTTGGCGGAACAGGGACTAGCGTTCCAGTCCTTC.